The 17 T cell receptor beta chains listed next were all sequenced from one sample in a study of Ad26.COV2.S vaccination and SARS-CoV-2 variants. TCRdb's copy holds only in-frame clones and misses some; the assay was immunoSEQ multiplex PCR. The data hold around 310,000 clones, with 85% to 90% observed a single time. As for treatment: over 15 received Ad26.COV2.S at low or high dose, single or two shots; 5 received placebo; per-sample allocation not given. Samples were taken on day 63 after the first vaccine or placebo injection. Sequencing was performed on peripheral blood, taken in a trial of Ad26.COV2.S vaccine versus placebo. The source of these receptors is a person aged 18-60 years who received the Ad26.COV2.S COVID-19 vaccine or a placebo.

The rearrangement uses TRBV3-1 (or the pseudogene TRBV3-2) and TRBJ2-5, with D perhaps assigned TRBD1 or TRBD2 (5 bases each). The CDR3 spans 14 residues. Germline V gene data show CDR1 as LGHDT and CDR2 as YNNKEL (reference sequence). The V and J ends lost 3 bases and 4 bases respectively, with 12 bases between them. The CDR3 coding sequence is TGTGCCAGCAGCCATCCGGGGCAGCCAGAGACCCAGTACTTC. This encodes CASSHPGQPETQYF.

The sample holds a few counts of this clone. The V and J genes are TRBV2 and TRBJ1-6; D not resolved. The germline V gene encodes CDR1 SNHLY and CDR2 FYNNEI. The CDR3 spans 15 residues. V gave up 6 bases and J gave up 9 bases, with 18 bases separating them. CDR3: CASSIEGPGGSPLHF. The CDR3 DNA sequence: TGTGCCAGCAGCATCGAAGGTCCGGGAGGTTCACCCCTCCACTTT.

The chain joins TRBV12-5 to TRBJ2-1, with D possibly matching TRBD1 (6 bases). The V end was cut by 7 bases, the J end by 8 bases, with 15 bases between. The germline CDR1 and CDR2 sequences are LGHNT and FRNRAP. This CDR3 comprises 13 residues. The CDR3 loop reads CASESGETDEQFF. Written as DNA, the CDR3 is TGTGCTAGTGAGTCAGGGGAGACGGATGAGCAGTTCTTC.

J is TRBJ2-2 and V is TRBV6-5, with no clear D. Germline V gene data show CDR1 as MNHEY and CDR2 as SVGAGI. Trimming shortened V by 6 bases and J by 4 bases, and 6 bases separated the two germline ends. The CDR3 sequence is 12 residues long. CDR3 sequence: CASRVGTGELFF. CDR3 DNA sequence: TGTGCCAGCAGGGTAGGCACCGGGGAGCTGTTTTTT.

The gene calls are TRBV13 and TRBJ1-5; perhaps TRBD1 as D (6 bases). Germline V gene data show CDR1 as PRHDT and CDR2 as FYEKMQ (reference sequence). V lost 4 bases and J lost 2, with 15 bases in between. The length of the CDR3 is 16 residues. The CDR3 nucleotides read TGTGCCAGCAGCTCCAGGACAGATCACGGCAATCAGCCCCAGCATTTT. Its protein is CASSSRTDHGNQPQHF.

The chain uses TRBV5-4 and TRBJ1-1; possibly TRBD1 for D (5 bases). Trimming cost V 0 bases and J 4 bases, with 13 bases left between them. CDR1 is SGHNT and CDR2 is YYREEE in the germline V gene (reference sequence). This CDR3 has 15 amino acids. The CDR3 DNA follows: TGTGCCAGCAGCTTGGCCTTCCAGGGTTTCACTGAAGCTTTCTTT. Translating it yields CASSLAFQGFTEAFF.

The V call is TRBV12-3 or TRBV12-4, the J call TRBJ1-2; no clear D gene. The CDR3 is made up of 12 amino acids. V lost 3 bases, J lost 5 bases, and 7 bases lay in between. The CDR3 DNA reads as TGTGCCAGCAGTTTTTCGGTGTATGGCTACACCTTC. Protein sequence: CASSFSVYGYTF.

This chain uses TRBV7-2 with TRBJ1-3; D remains unclear. The CDR3 sequence is 15 residues long. Germline V gene data show CDR1 as SGHTA and CDR2 as FQGNSA. With 5 bases removed from V and 0 bases from J, the gap between germline ends came to 11 bases. This CDR3 is CASSPVRGSGNTIYF. Written as DNA, the CDR3 is TGTGCCAGCAGCCCAGTTCGGGGCTCTGGAAACACCATATATTTT.

The DNA of the CDR3 is TGTGCCAGCACCCGGGACAGTTTAGTTTCACCCCTCCACTTT. It codes for CASTRDSLVSPLHF. The V call is TRBV2, the J call TRBJ1-6; 7 bases are shared with TRBD1. The trim removed 7 bases at V and 9 bases at J, leaving 9 bases unmatched. Germline loops: CDR1 SNHLY, CDR2 FYNNEI. This CDR3 is 14 amino acids long.

This sequence joins TRBV19 and TRBJ2-7; D is uncertain. The CDR3 is made up of 15 amino acids. The V and J ends lost 3 bases and 2 bases respectively, with 14 bases between them. Germline V gives CDR1 LNHDA, CDR2 SQIVND (reference sequence). The CDR3 protein is CASSMAPWQTYEQYF. The CDR3 DNA reads TGTGCCAGTAGTATGGCCCCCTGGCAAACCTACGAGCAGTACTTC.

The gene calls are TRBV18 and TRBJ2-6; unclear D gene. CDR1 and CDR2 (germline): KGHSH, LQKENI. CDR3 length: 17 residues. V was cut by 2 bases and J by 0 bases, with 11 bases left in between. CDR3 residues: CASSPLTESSGANVLTF. CDR3 sequence (DNA): TGTGCCAGCTCACCATTGACGGAAAGCTCTGGGGCCAACGTCCTGACTTTC. The full variable domain, completed using reference TRBV18 and TRBJ2-6, is NAGVMQNPRHLVRRRGQEARLRCSPMKGHSHVYWYRQLPEEGLKFMVYLQKENIIDESGMPKERFSAEFPKEGPSILRIQQVVRGDSAAYFCASSPLTESSGANVLTFGAGSRLTVL.

This sequence joins TRBV4-3 and TRBJ1-5, with D perhaps TRBD1 (6 bases). The CDR3 length is 16 residues. CDR1 is LGHNA, CDR2 YSLEER, per germline. V lost 3 bases, J lost 2 bases, and 14 bases lay in between. In DNA form, the CDR3 reads TGCGCCAGCAGCCAGGCCCTCGGACAGCGCAATCAGCCCCAGCATTTT. Translation: CASSQALGQRNQPQHF.

J is TRBJ2-2 and V is TRBV7-9; the D gene is possibly TRBD1 (6 bases). This CDR3 comprises 14 residues. Trimming removed 1 base at V and 7 bases at J, with 10 bases between. Germline-derived CDR1 and CDR2 are SEHNR and FQNEAQ (reference sequence). Here the CDR3 DNA reads TGTGCCAGCAGCTTAGGGGGGCTCGGCGGGGAGCTGTTTTTT. Translation: CASSLGGLGGELFF.

The CDR3 protein is CASSQDRVWESYNEQFF. The CDR3 region has the DNA TGCGCCAGCAGCCAAGACAGGGTTTGGGAGTCCTACAATGAGCAGTTCTTC. The rearrangement uses TRBV4-1 and TRBJ2-1; D is tentatively TRBD1 or TRBD2 (5 bases each). The V gene's germline CDR1 is MGHRA and CDR2 YSYEKL. The CDR3 contains 17 residues. With 0 bases removed from V and 1 base from J, the gap between germline ends came to 13 bases.

This clone was observed a few times. The rearrangement joins TRBV19 to TRBJ2-7, with D possibly matching TRBD1 (6 bases). Looked up from germline, CDR1 is LNHDA and CDR2 is SQIVND (reference sequence). The CDR3 has 14 amino acids. V gave up 3 bases and J gave up 1 base, with 10 bases separating them. The chain's CDR3 is CASSILGQSYEQYF. CDR3 bases: TGTGCCAGTAGTATCTTAGGACAGTCCTACGAGCAGTACTTC.

The chain uses TRBV28 and TRBJ1-5, with 7 bases identical to TRBD1. This CDR3 spans 15 amino acids. The junction had 10 bases not matched to a gene; V was cut back by 7 bases and J by 4 bases. Looked up from germline, CDR1 is MDHEN and CDR2 is SYDVKM. Here the CDR3 DNA reads TGTGCCAGCACCACCAGGGGGGGCAGTAATCAGCCCCAGCATTTT. Encoded protein: CASTTRGGSNQPQHF. Drawing the rest from reference TRBV28 and TRBJ1-5, the complete variable domain is DVKVTQSSRYLVKRTGEKVFLECVQDMDHENMFWYRQDPGLGLRLIYFSYDVKMKEKGDIPEGYSVSREKKERFSLILESASTNQTSMYLCASTTRGGSNQPQHFGDGTRLSIL.

The gene calls are TRBV9 and TRBJ1-2, with D unclear. Trimming cost V 2 bases and J 4 bases, with 6 bases left between them. The germline gives CDR1 SGDLS, CDR2 YYNGEE. This CDR3 has 12 residues. The CDR3 region has the DNA TGTGCCAGCAGCGTCGGCGGCTATGGCTACACCTTC. Translated: CASSVGGYGYTF.